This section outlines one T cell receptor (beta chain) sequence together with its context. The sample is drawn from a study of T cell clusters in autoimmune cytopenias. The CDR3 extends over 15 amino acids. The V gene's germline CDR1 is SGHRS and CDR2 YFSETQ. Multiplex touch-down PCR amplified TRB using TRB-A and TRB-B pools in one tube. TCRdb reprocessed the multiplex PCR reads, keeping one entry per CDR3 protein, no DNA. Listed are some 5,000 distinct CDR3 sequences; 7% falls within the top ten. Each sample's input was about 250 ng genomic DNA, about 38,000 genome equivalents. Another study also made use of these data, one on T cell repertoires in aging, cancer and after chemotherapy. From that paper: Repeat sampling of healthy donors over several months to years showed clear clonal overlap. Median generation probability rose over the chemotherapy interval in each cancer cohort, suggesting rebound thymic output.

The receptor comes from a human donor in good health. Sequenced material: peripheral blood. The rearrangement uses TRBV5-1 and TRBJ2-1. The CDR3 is CASKVGVLVHNEQFF.